Described below is a single T cell receptor (beta chain) sequence and its context. The data stem from a study of blood T cell repertoires in COVID-19. For the study at large: The origin of the acute and convalescent COVID-19 samples was the United States, Italy and Spain. The analysed material was cDNA or gDNA that came from T cells, B-cell-depleted T cells, or PBMCs.

How the authors handled the data: By means of reference gene primer amplification, nucleated cell counts were estimated. Repertoires were generated with immunoSEQ multiplex PCR, while TCRdb's copy carries only in-frame clones and drops some. V and J calls and clone size are given by that table; D and trimming were obtained from the DNA. The sample has around 100,000 clones; 90% are singletons. V lost 4 bases, J lost 4 bases, and 4 bases stayed unmatched. Germline V gene lookup returns CDR1 LNHDA and CDR2 SQIVND (reference sequence). The CDR3 runs to 15 residues. This clonotype was sampled from a man between 50 and 59 years old with acute or convalescent COVID-19. The source material was peripheral blood. This sequence joins TRBV19 and TRBJ2-2; 9 bases fit TRBD1. Here the CDR3 DNA reads TGTGCCAGTAGTAACAGGGGGCTGGGCACCGGGGAGCTGTTTTTT. It encodes CASSNRGLGTGELFF.